The 15 T cell receptor beta chains presented below share a single source sample, sequenced in a study of blood T cells in healthy people across ages. Alongside a J-beta primer mix, a sample-barcoded 5' primer served in a second PCR lasting roughly 7 to 11 cycles. TCRdb reprocessed the 5' RACE reads via MiXCR and lists one record per CDR3 protein. The profile shows around 1,500,000 distinct CDR3 sequences, under 30% of them singletons. The sequenced material came from blood. All receptors come from a woman in her twenties or thirties in good health.

With regard to this clonotype: A much bigger clone sits one base away, suggesting this may be a read error. The V call is TRBV15, the J call TRBJ2-1; no clear D gene. This CDR3 has 18 residues. The V gene's germline CDR1 is LNHNV and CDR2 YYDKDF (reference sequence). Between the trimmed V and J ends, which lost 2 bases and 2 bases, there was a span of 19 bases. The CDR3 DNA is TGTGCCACCAGCAGAAGTGGATTAAGGGAAAAAACCTACAATGAGCAGTTCTTC. Translated, it gives CATSRSGLREKTYNEQFF.

This clonotype was detected ten times or more. The chain links TRBV12-3 or TRBV12-4 to TRBJ2-1, with a weak D call TRBD1 (5 bases). Trimming pared 6 bases from V and 3 bases from J, leaving 15 bases between. The CDR3 is 15 residues long. The CDR3 spells CASRLGQQGYNEQFF. In DNA form, the CDR3 reads TGTGCCAGCAGGTTGGGTCAGCAGGGCTACAATGAGCAGTTCTTC.

Remarks on this clonotype: One end of the junction does not line up with germline, which may come from a read error. The CDR3 protein is CASTSLAGGLF. Written as DNA, the CDR3 is TGTGCCAGCACCAGTCTGGCAGGGGGCCTCTTC. The chain combines TRBV6-1 with TRBJ1-2; TRBD1 agrees at 8 bases. Germline V gene data show CDR1 as MNHNS and CDR2 as SASEGT. CDR3 size: 11 residues.

This clonotype was observed many times. CDR3 loop: CASSDGGTSDYEQYF. CDR3 nucleotide sequence: TGTGCCAGCAGTGACGGGGGGACTAGCGACTACGAGCAGTACTTC. The gene calls are TRBV6-5 and TRBJ2-7; 10 nucleotides align to TRBD2. Germline trimming cut 5 bases from V and 3 bases from J; bases unmatched to any gene: 7. This CDR3 region has 15 residues. Per the germline V gene, CDR1 is MNHEY and CDR2 is SVGAGI.

Comments on this clonotype: A much larger clone lies one base from this, so it may be a read error. The chain combines TRBV20-1 with TRBJ1-5; 7 bases align to TRBD1. The germline V gene encodes CDR1 DFQATT and CDR2 SNEGSKA (reference sequence). The CDR3 length is 14 residues. The CDR3 loop reads CSAGEGAGNQPQHF. The DNA of the CDR3 is TGCAGTGCTGGAGAGGGGGCGGGCAATCAGCCCCAGCATTTT.

This clonotype was counted only a few times. The V and J genes are TRBV20-1 and TRBJ2-5; D call uncertain. The V gene's germline CDR1 is DFQATT and CDR2 SNEGSKA (reference sequence). Between the trimmed V and J ends, which lost 0 bases and 9 bases, there was a span of 14 bases. There are 13 residues in the CDR3. The CDR3 sequence: CSARDDLRQPQYF. CDR3 nucleotide sequence: TGCAGTGCTAGAGACGATCTCCGGCAGCCCCAGTACTTC.

This clonotype was recorded at least ten times. The rearrangement links TRBV10-3 to TRBJ2-5, with 9 bases aligning to TRBD1. The germline V gene encodes CDR1 ENHRY and CDR2 SYGVKD. This CDR3 has 15 amino acids. Unmatched junction bases numbered 9, after V lost 5 bases and J lost 5 bases. The CDR3 spells CAISSPGTGPETQYF. The CDR3 bases are TGTGCCATCAGTAGTCCCGGGACAGGGCCGGAGACCCAGTACTTC.

Only a few counts were recorded for this clonotype. This chain connects TRBV29-1 to TRBJ1-4; 7 bases are shared with TRBD1. The germline V gene has CDR1 SQVTM and CDR2 ANQGSEA. The CDR3 totals 13 residues. The J segment lost 7 bases and the V segment lost 0 bases, leaving 2 bases of the junction unmatched. CDR3 nucleotides: TGCAGCGTTGAAGAACAGGGGAGTGAAAAACTGTTTTTT. Protein product: CSVEEQGSEKLFF.

Concerning this clonotype itself: A much larger clone lies one base from this, so it may be a read error. V is TRBV5-6 and J is TRBJ1-2; D is possibly TRBD1 (5 bases). The CDR3 loop spans 14 amino acids. The V gene lost 4 bases and the J gene lost 2 bases, with 12 bases spanning the gap. CDR1 SGHDT and CDR2 YYEEEE come from the germline V gene. The CDR3 bases are TGTGCCAGCAGCCAGGGACTGAGCAACTATGGCTACACCTTC. It translates to CASSQGLSNYGYTF. Full variable domain (remainder filled in from reference TRBV5-6 and TRBJ1-2): DAGVTQSPTHLIKTRGQQVTLRCSPKSGHDTVSWYQQALGQGPQFIFQYYEEEERQRGNFPDRFSGHQFPNYSSELNVNALLLGDSALYLCASSQGLSNYGYTFGSGTRLTVV.

The chain is built from TRBV20-1 and TRBJ1-1; D might be TRBD1 (5 bases). The CDR3 spans 14 residues. Trimming cost V 6 bases and J 1 base, with 15 bases left between them. CDR1 is DFQATT and CDR2 is SNEGSKA in the germline V gene (reference sequence). CDR3 protein: CSAKDQGWNTEAFF. Here the CDR3 DNA reads TGCAGTGCCAAAGACCAGGGATGGAACACTGAAGCTTTCTTT.

The chain joins TRBV6-6 to TRBJ1-5; D remains unclear. V was shortened by 6 bases and J by 7 bases, with 19 bases between the two germline ends. The germline CDR1 and CDR2 sequences are MNHNY and SVGAGI (reference sequence). The CDR3 runs to 15 residues. The CDR3 bases are TGTGCCAGCAGGAAATTGACCTCGGATGAGCAGCCCCAGCATTTT. As protein: CASRKLTSDEQPQHF.

This clonotype was observed a few times. This chain uses TRBV10-3 with TRBJ2-7; 9 bases line up with TRBD2. The CDR3 totals 13 residues. Germline values: CDR1 ENHRY, CDR2 SYGVKD. V lost 8 bases, J lost 0 bases, and 2 bases stayed unmatched. The CDR3 loop is CAIDSGSSYEQYF. In nucleotides, the CDR3 is TGTGCCATCGATAGCGGGAGCTCCTACGAGCAGTACTTC.

This clonotype was seen many times. V usage is TRBV29-1 and J usage is TRBJ2-1; D call uncertain. Germline CDR1 SQVTM, CDR2 ANQGSEA. The CDR3 totals 10 residues. Trimming pared 7 bases from V and 5 bases from J, leaving 6 bases between. DNA for the CDR3: TGCAGCGGCCTTAACAATGAGCAGTTCTTC. This translates into CSGLNNEQFF.

This clonotype was seen only a few times. The chain's CDR3 is CSASLYGSGVLSSYNEQFF. The DNA of the CDR3 is TGCAGTGCTAGTCTCTATGGTAGCGGGGTACTGAGCTCCTACAATGAGCAGTTCTTC. J is TRBJ2-1 and V is TRBV20-1; 8 nucleotides line up with TRBD2. The length of the CDR3 is 19 residues. Per germline, CDR1 DFQATT and CDR2 SNEGSKA (reference sequence). Trimming at V came to 3 bases and at J to 0 bases, leaving 16 bases not matched to a gene.

This clonotype was counted between two and nine times. This rearrangement joins TRBV7-9 to TRBJ2-7, with 12 nucleotides matching TRBD2. CDR1 SEHNR and CDR2 FQNEAQ come from the germline V gene (reference sequence). After removal of 5 bases from V and 0 bases from J, the junction contained 8 bases not matched to a gene. The CDR3 has 17 residues. The CDR3, as DNA: TGTGCCAGCAGCCAGACTAGCGGGGGAGCCCCCTCCTACGAGCAGTACTTC. Translated, it gives CASSQTSGGAPSYEQYF.